Given below is one T cell receptor (beta chain) in context. This entry belongs to a study of blood T cell repertoires in COVID-19. Generated by immunoSEQ multiplex PCR, the TCRdb table keeps only in-frame clones and is missing some. The sample yields about 120,000 clones, around 80% seen once. The receptor comes from a man in his fifties or sixties with active or convalescent COVID-19. The sequencing input was peripheral blood.

In DNA, the CDR3 is TGTGCCAGCTCACCCGGAGGCCTTGAGGCTTTCTTT. Amino acid sequence: CASSPGGLEAFF. The chain links TRBV18 to TRBJ1-1; D unclear. This CDR3 has 12 amino acids. Germline CDR1 and CDR2: KGHSH and LQKENI. The V end was cut by 3 bases, the J end by 11 bases, with 13 bases between.